This T cell receptor (beta chain) derives from a study of blood T cell repertoires in COVID-19. Study-wide context: Donors in the United States, Italy and Spain gave samples during acute or convalescent COVID-19. T cells, B-cell-depleted T cells, or PBMCs provided the cDNA or gDNA that served as material.

This clone was counted a single time. As processed by the authors: Estimation of nucleated cell counts relied on the amplification of reference gene primers. This table comes from immunoSEQ multiplex PCR, and its TCRdb copy is limited to in-frame clones, with some not included. For V, J and clone size, that table is used; D and trimming come from the DNA. Among around 100,000 clones, about 83% were seen once, and the ten largest hold roughly 13%. Trimming took off 4 bases at V and 0 bases at J, with 13 bases between the two ends. The length of the CDR3 is 16 residues. CDR1 is SGHDT and CDR2 is YYEEEE in the germline V gene.

The sample taken for sequencing was peripheral blood. The sequence derives from a human donor in a cohort sampled during active COVID-19. This chain connects TRBV5-6 to TRBJ1-4; D gene ambiguous. The CDR3 sequence is CASSPLQAATNEKLFF. In DNA, the CDR3 is TGTGCCAGCAGCCCCCTCCAGGCCGCAACTAATGAAAAACTGTTTTTT.